The rows below give T cell receptor beta chains drawn from one sample of a study of vaccination and CD4 T cells after COVID-19. Their target antigens are unknown. TCRdb used MiXCR to reprocess the PCR reads, holding one entry per CDR3 protein. The repertoire includes about 8,500 distinct CDR3 sequences, approximately 58% of them detected once, and about 25% sits in the top ten. Sequencing input: CD4+ T cells from blood, cultured in vitro. The receptors here all came from a human donor who had recovered from COVID-19. The CDR3 runs from the conserved cysteine through the conserved F or W. D genes are given only for firm matches. Not all rows give a size; the values are once, few, many and, for expanded clones, a class.

CDR3 DNA	CDR3 protein	clone size	V gene	J gene	D gene
TGCGCCAGCAGCTCTAGGGGCCCAAACGCATCCCTCCACTTT	CASSSRGPNASLHF	.	TRBV10-2	TRBJ1-6	.
TGTGCCAGCAGTGATGCGGACAGGGGAGGCTACACCTTC	CASSDADRGGYTF	.	TRBV6-4	TRBJ1-2	TRBD1
TGTGCCACCAGCAGCCAGGGGAGCAATCAGCCCCAGCATTTT	CATSSQGSNQPQHF	.	TRBV15	TRBJ1-5	.
TGCAGTGCTAGGCAGGGTGGTCAGCCCCAGCATTTT	CSARQGGQPQHF	few	TRBV20-1	TRBJ1-5	.
TGTGCCAGCAGCAATGCCCCAGGGATCTACGAGCAGTACTTC	CASSNAPGIYEQYF	.	TRBV5-5	TRBJ2-7	.
TGTGCCAGCAGTTGGGGGGCCCCGTCAGGCTACACCTTC	CASSWGAPSGYTF	.	TRBV28	TRBJ1-2	.
TGTGCCAGCAGTTTAATCGATGAGCAGTTCTTC	CASSLIDEQFF	once	TRBV28	TRBJ2-1	.
TGTGCCACCAGCAGGTATTTTGGAAACACTGAAGCTTTCTTT	CATSRYFGNTEAFF	.	TRBV15	TRBJ1-1	.
TGTGCCACCAGTGATTTGGGGACAGGTCTGGATACGCAGTATTTT	CATSDLGTGLDTQYF	.	TRBV24-1	TRBJ2-3	TRBD1
TGTGCCACCAGTGAGCACCGGGAGAGTGGCTACACCTTC	CATSEHRESGYTF	few	TRBV24-1	TRBJ1-2	.
TGTGCCAGCAAACGACAGACGGAGCAGTACTTC	CASKRQTEQYF	.	TRBV6-1	TRBJ2-7	.
TGTGCCAGCAGTCAGACGGGACAGAGTTATGGCTACACCTTC	CASSQTGQSYGYTF	once	TRBV6-1	TRBJ1-2	TRBD1
TGCAGTGCAATTGGACAGGGAGGTATATATGGCTACACCTTC	CSAIGQGGIYGYTF	.	TRBV20-1	TRBJ1-2	TRBD1
TGCAGTGCTAGAGATCGGACCCTCGTTCACGGTATGAACACTGAAGCTTTCTTT	CSARDRTLVHGMNTEAFF	.	TRBV20-1	TRBJ1-1	.
TGTGCCAGCACTCTTCCCAGGGCTGAGGGAGAGACCCAGTACTTC	CASTLPRAEGETQYF	.	TRBV6-1	TRBJ2-5	.
TGTGCCAGCAGCCCCGGACAGACGGTCTATGGCTACACCTTC	CASSPGQTVYGYTF	.	TRBV6-2/TRBV6-3	TRBJ1-2	.
TGTGCCATCAGCCTAAGCAGGGGCTACGAGCAGTACTTC	CAISLSRGYEQYF	.	TRBV10-3	TRBJ2-7	.
TGCAGTGCTGGAGGGGGGAAGACTGAAGCTTTCTTT	CSAGGGKTEAFF	.	TRBV20-1	TRBJ1-1	.
TGTGCCACCAGCAGAGATAGGGGGGAGAAAGCTTTCTTT	CATSRDRGEKAFF	few	TRBV15	TRBJ1-1	.
TGCAGTGCTTTGAACAGGGACAGAGGTTCACCCCTCCACTTT	CSALNRDRGSPLHF	.	TRBV20-1	TRBJ1-6	TRBD1
TGCAGTGCTAGTCGGGTTGAAGTCTATGGCTACACCTTC	CSASRVEVYGYTF	.	TRBV20-1	TRBJ1-2	.
TGTGCCAGCGGGGTCTCTGGGGTTAGCAATCAGCCCCAGCATTTT	CASGVSGVSNQPQHF	once	TRBV6-1	TRBJ1-5	.
TGTGCCACCAGCCGCGACAGGGGTGATTCACCCCTCCACTTT	CATSRDRGDSPLHF	few	TRBV15	TRBJ1-6	TRBD1
TGCAGTGCTAGAGTTGGAGGGCGGAGTGAAGCTTTCTTT	CSARVGGRSEAFF	medium-sized	TRBV20-1	TRBJ1-1	.
TGTGCCAGCAGCTTAGTAGGGCAGCAAGAGACCCAGTACTTC	CASSLVGQQETQYF	.	TRBV7-8	TRBJ2-5	.